The source of this T cell receptor (beta chain) is a study of shared clonotypes between healthy human individuals. Whole-study results and caveats: In the sorted subsets, rarefaction showed sequencing was incomplete despite large depth. As a rule, naive subsets had a larger estimated richness than memory subsets. Shared clonotypes across all four donors exceeded non-shared ones in generation probability.

In the CD4+ fraction, cells were divided into CD45RA+ naive and CD45RA-negative memory subsets. This clone was recorded a few times. Its antigen is not known. The CDR3 covers 14 residues. Trimming stripped 5 bases from V and 9 bases from J, with 17 bases between. The germline V gene has CDR1 MGHRA and CDR2 YSYEKL. This table comes from immunoSEQ multiplex PCR, and its TCRdb copy is limited to in-frame clones, with some not included. The sample lists about 1.1 million clones, 60% to 80% seen once, with 0.89% in the top ten. Sequencing used memory CD4+ T cells from PBMCs. Subset denoted: CD45RA-negative fraction. The TCR sequence derives from a man younger than 30 in good health. Some clones in this sample may be carry-over from other donors' samples. The chain combines TRBV4-1 with TRBJ1-5, with D perhaps TRBD1 (6 bases). CDR3 in DNA: TGCGCCAGCAGCGCAGGGGATCGCGGTGGGCCCCAGCATTTT. Translation gives CASSAGDRGGPQHF.